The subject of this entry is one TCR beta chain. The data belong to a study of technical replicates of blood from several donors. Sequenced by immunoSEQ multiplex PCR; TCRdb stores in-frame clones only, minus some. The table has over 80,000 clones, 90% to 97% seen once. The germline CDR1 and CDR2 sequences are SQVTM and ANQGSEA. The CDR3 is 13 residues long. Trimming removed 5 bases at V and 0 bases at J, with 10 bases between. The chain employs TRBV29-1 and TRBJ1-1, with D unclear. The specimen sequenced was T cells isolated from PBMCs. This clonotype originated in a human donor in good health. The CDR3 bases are TGCAGCGTTATGCTGGGCATGAACACTGAAGCTTTCTTT. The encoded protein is CSVMLGMNTEAFF.